This TCR beta chain comes out of a study of blood T cells in healthy people across ages. Overall study findings and caveats: With age, beta diversity per million T cells declined roughly linearly, significantly by 35 to 40. Compared with aged donors, long-lived donors showed fewer expanded clones, suggesting selection.

For this clonotype: What it recognizes is unknown. One end of the junction does not line up with germline, which may come from a read error.

The CDR3 length is 12 residues. PCR was performed a second time for about 6 to 11 cycles using a sample-barcoded 5' primer and a J-beta primer mix. Researchers report that a template-switch adaptor with 12 random nucleotides tagged each cDNA molecule. MiXCR, run by TCRdb on the 5' RACE reads, gives a single entry per CDR3 protein. The table records approximately 960,000 distinct CDR3 sequences, 25% to 35% of them present only once. The sample, about 10 milliliters of peripheral blood, was drawn from each donor. These records were also assigned to another study, of T cells of mothers and their children.

This sequence joins TRBV12-3 or TRBV12-4 and TRBJ2-5; no clear D gene. The receptor's source is a middle-aged woman in good health. The sample consisted of blood. CDR3 in DNA: TGTGCCAGCAGTTTAGAAGTAGAGACCCTGTACTTC. Translated: CASSLEVETLYF.